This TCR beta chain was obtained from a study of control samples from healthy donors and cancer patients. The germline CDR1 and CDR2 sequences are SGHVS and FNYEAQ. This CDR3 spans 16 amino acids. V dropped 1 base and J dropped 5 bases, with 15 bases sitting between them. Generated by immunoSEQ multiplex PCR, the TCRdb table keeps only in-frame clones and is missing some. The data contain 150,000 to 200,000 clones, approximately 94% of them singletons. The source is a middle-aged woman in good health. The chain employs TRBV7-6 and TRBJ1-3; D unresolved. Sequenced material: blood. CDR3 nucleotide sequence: TGTGCCAGCAGCTTAGACGTTTCCCGAGGCAGAAACACCATATATTTT. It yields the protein CASSLDVSRGRNTIYF.